The 9 T cell receptor beta chains presented below share a single source sample, sequenced in a study of blood T cell repertoires in COVID-19. Repertoires were generated with immunoSEQ multiplex PCR, while TCRdb's copy carries only in-frame clones and drops some. The data hold around 130,000 clones, with roughly 85% observed a single time. Material: peripheral blood. These receptors were collected from a man between 45 and 60 years old with acute or convalescent COVID-19.

The chain employs TRBV13 and TRBJ1-2, with D uncertain. Germline assignment: CDR1 PRHDT and CDR2 FYEKMQ (reference sequence). The CDR3 is made up of 12 amino acids. Trimming pared 3 bases from V and 7 bases from J, leaving 9 bases between. CDR3 bases: TGTGCCAGCAGCTTGGGTCGCGGTGGCTACACCTTC. It is translated as CASSLGRGGYTF.

V usage is TRBV5-1 and J usage is TRBJ1-1; TRBD1 aligns across 8 bases. The J segment lost 5 bases and the V segment lost 4 bases, leaving 7 bases of the junction unmatched. The CDR3 covers 14 residues. The germline CDR1 and CDR2 sequences are SGHRS and YFSETQ. In nucleotides, the CDR3 is TGCGCCAGCAGCACAACAGGGGGTGGGACTGAAGCTTTCTTT. Translation gives CASSTTGGGTEAFF.

This chain connects TRBV6-5 to TRBJ1-2, with D maybe TRBD1 (6 bases). Trimming shortened V by 6 bases and J by 4 bases, and 12 bases separated the two germline ends. Germline V lookup: CDR1 MNHEY, CDR2 SVGAGI. The CDR3 runs to 13 residues. The CDR3: CASRGDTGYGYTF. The DNA of the CDR3 is TGTGCCAGCAGGGGGGACACCGGCTATGGCTACACCTTC.

The gene calls are TRBV27 and TRBJ2-7; 13 bases are shared with TRBD2. There are 16 residues in the CDR3. CDR1 is MNHEY and CDR2 is SMNVEV in the germline V gene (reference sequence). V was clipped by 5 bases and J by 2 bases; unmatched bases: 6. This CDR3 is CASSQTGTSGAYEQYF. DNA of the CDR3: TGTGCCAGCAGTCAGACCGGGACTAGCGGGGCCTACGAGCAGTACTTC.

The J gene is TRBJ2-3, the V gene TRBV5-1, with D possibly matching TRBD1 (6 bases). V was shortened by 3 bases and J by 0 bases, with 11 bases between the two germline ends. The CDR3 totals 15 residues. Germline loops: CDR1 SGHRS, CDR2 YFSETQ. The DNA for the CDR3 is TGCGCCAGCAGCTCGCAGGGGTCTAGCACAGATACGCAGTATTTT. It specifies CASSSQGSSTDTQYF.

The chain uses TRBV4-1 and TRBJ2-1, with D possibly matching TRBD1 (6 bases). Germline CDR1 is MGHRA and CDR2 is YSYEKL. V was clipped by 6 bases and J by 2 bases, with 20 bases between them. CDR3 size: 17 residues. CDR3 sequence reads: CASRFRFDRIAYNEQFF. DNA of the CDR3: TGCGCCAGCAGGTTTCGGTTTGACAGGATAGCCTACAATGAGCAGTTCTTC.

This clone turned up a few times. The rearrangement joins TRBV2 to TRBJ1-5; the D gene is possibly TRBD1 (5 bases). This CDR3 has 17 residues. V lost 4 bases to trimming and J lost 4 bases, with 20 bases between them. Germline CDR1 reads SNHLY; CDR2 reads FYNNEI. The CDR3 sequence is CASSVGLKRQINQPQHF. DNA for the CDR3: TGTGCCAGCAGTGTGGGCCTAAAAAGACAGATTAATCAGCCCCAGCATTTT. Based on the CDR3 plus reference TRBV2 and TRBJ1-5, the full variable domain is EPEVTQTPSHQVTQMGQEVILRCVPISNHLYFYWYRQILGQKVEFLVSFYNNEISEKSEIFDDQFSVERPDGSNFTLKIRSTKLEDSAMYFCASSVGLKRQINQPQHFGDGTRLSIL.

The chain couples TRBV18 to TRBJ2-5, with D possibly TRBD1 on 6 matching bases. This CDR3 has 15 residues. Germline loops: CDR1 KGHSH, CDR2 LQKENI. The germline V and J ends were trimmed by 6 bases and 1 base, with 15 bases remaining between them. The CDR3 reads CASSRLQGTQETQYF. The CDR3 region has the DNA TGTGCCAGCTCCAGACTACAGGGTACCCAAGAGACCCAGTACTTC.

This chain joins TRBV11-3 and TRBJ1-1, with D uncertain. V was shortened by 5 bases and J by 0 bases, with 7 bases between the two germline ends. The CDR3 covers 13 residues. The germline gives CDR1 SGHNT, CDR2 YENEEA. The CDR3 bases are TGTGCCAGCAGCCAAAACATGAACACTGAAGCTTTCTTT. This codes for CASSQNMNTEAFF. Full variable domain (outside the CDR3, taken from reference TRBV11-3 and TRBJ1-1): EAGVVQSPRYKIIEKKQPVAFWCNPISGHNTLYWYLQNLGQGPELLIRYENEEAVDDSQLPKDRFSAERLKGVDSTLKIQPAELGDSAVYLCASSQNMNTEAFFGQGTRLTVV.